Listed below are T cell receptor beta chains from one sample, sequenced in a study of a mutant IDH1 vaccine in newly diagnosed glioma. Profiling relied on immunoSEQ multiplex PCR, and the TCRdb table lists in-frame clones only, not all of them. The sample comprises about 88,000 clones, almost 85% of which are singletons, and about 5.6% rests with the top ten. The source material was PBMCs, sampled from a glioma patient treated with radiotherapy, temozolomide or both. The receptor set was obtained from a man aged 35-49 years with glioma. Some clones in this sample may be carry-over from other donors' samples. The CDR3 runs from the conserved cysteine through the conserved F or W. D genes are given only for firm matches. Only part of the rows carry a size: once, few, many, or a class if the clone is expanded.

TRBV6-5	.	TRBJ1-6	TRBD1	TGTGCCAGCAGACCCGGGACAGGGTATAATTCACCCCTCCACTTT	CASRPGTGYNSPLHF
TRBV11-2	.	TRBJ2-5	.	TGTGCCAGCAGCCCGGGACTCAGAGGGGAGACCCAGTACTTC	CASSPGLRGETQYF
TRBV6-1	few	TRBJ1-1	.	TGTGCCAGCAGCGTAACGGAGCGGACTGAAGCTTTCTTT	CASSVTERTEAFF
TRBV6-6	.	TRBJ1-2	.	TGTGCCAGCAGTCCGACAAAACGGGGCAACTATGGCTACACCTTC	CASSPTKRGNYGYTF
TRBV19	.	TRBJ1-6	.	TGTGCCAGTAGTCTGCACGACACAAATTCACCCCTCCACTTT	CASSLHDTNSPLHF
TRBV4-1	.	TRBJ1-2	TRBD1	TGCGCCAGCAGCCAAGTCAACAGGGGGCATGGCTACACCTTC	CASSQVNRGHGYTF
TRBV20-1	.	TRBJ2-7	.	TGCAGTGCCCCGACAGGACTCGAGCAGTACTTC	CSAPTGLEQYF
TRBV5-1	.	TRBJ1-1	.	TGCGCCAGCAGCTTGGTAGGAGGGGGGGACACTGAAGCTTTCTTT	CASSLVGGGDTEAFF
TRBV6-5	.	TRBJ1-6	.	TGTGCCAGCAGTTTGGATGCCTATAATTCACCCCTCCACTTT	CASSLDAYNSPLHF
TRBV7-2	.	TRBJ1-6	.	TGTGCCAGCAGCTTAGGGTCCGGGACAAGAAATTCACCCCTCCACTTT	CASSLGSGTRNSPLHF
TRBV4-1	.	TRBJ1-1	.	TGCGCCAGCAGCCAAATTAGGGGGTTGAACACTGAAGCTTTCTTT	CASSQIRGLNTEAFF
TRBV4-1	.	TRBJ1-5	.	TGCGCCAGCAGCTGGACAGTTAGCAATCAGCCCCAGCATTTT	CASSWTVSNQPQHF
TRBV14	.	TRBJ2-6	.	TGTGCCAGCAGGAGACAGGCGAGTACTGGGGCCAACGTCCTGACTTTC	CASRRQASTGANVLTF
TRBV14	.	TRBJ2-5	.	TGTGCCAGCAGCCAAGACGAGACCCAGTACTTC	CASSQDETQYF
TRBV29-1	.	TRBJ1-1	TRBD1	TGCAGCGTGGCCACAGGGGGCGAGTCTTTCTTT	CSVATGGESFF
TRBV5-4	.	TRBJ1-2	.	TGTGCCAGCAGCTTGGGGGGGGCTAACCACTATGGCTACACCTTC	CASSLGGANHYGYTF
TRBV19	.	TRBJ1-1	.	TGTGCCAGTAGTAGGGACGGACCGAACACTGAAGCTTTCTTT	CASSRDGPNTEAFF
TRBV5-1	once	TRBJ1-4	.	TGCGCCAGCAGCCACGGACAAACCGAAGGGGGGAAACTGTTTTTT	CASSHGQTEGGKLFF
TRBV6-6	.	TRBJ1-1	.	TGTGCCACCTTGTGGCAGGCAGGCACTGAAGCTTTCTTT	CATLWQAGTEAFF
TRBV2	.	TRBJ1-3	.	TGTGCCAGCAGTGTTCTGGGGGCTGGAAACACCATATATTTT	CASSVLGAGNTIYF
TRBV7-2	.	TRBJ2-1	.	TGTGCCAGCAGCTTAGTAGCCAGAGGAAATGAGCAGTTCTTC	CASSLVARGNEQFF
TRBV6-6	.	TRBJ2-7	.	TGTGCCATTAAAAAATTAGGGGACCACTACGAGCAGTACTTC	CAIKKLGDHYEQYF
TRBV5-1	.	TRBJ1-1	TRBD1	TGCGCCAGCAGCCCGACCGGGACAGGCACTGAAGCTTTCTTT	CASSPTGTGTEAFF
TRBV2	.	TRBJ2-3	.	TGTGCCAGCAAGTCTACCAGCACAGATACGCAGTATTTT	CASKSTSTDTQYF
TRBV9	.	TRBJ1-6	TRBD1	TGTGCCAGCAGCCCCTCGACAGGGCGGGTGGGCTCACCCCTCCACTTT	CASSPSTGRVGSPLHF
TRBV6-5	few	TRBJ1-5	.	TGTGCCAGCAGTTACTCGGCGGGGAATCAGCCCCAGCATTTT	CASSYSAGNQPQHF
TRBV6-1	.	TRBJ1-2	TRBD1	TGTGCCAGCAGTGCCCCAGGGGGTTACAAAGAGGGCTACACCTTC	CASSAPGGYKEGYTF
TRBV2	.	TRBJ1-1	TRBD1	TGTGCCAGCAACCGACAGGGTCCCTTGGCCACTGAAGCTTTCTTT	CASNRQGPLATEAFF
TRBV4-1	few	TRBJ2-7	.	TGCGCCAGCAGCCAAGATCTCCCCCCTTCACGGTACGAGCAGTACTTC	CASSQDLPPSRYEQYF
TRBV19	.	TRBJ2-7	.	TGTGCCAGTAGTGCAGGACAGAACTACGAGCAGTACTTC	CASSAGQNYEQYF
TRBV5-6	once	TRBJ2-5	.	TGTGCCAGCAGCTTGGATGGGAAAGGGGGTGGGGAGACCCAGTACTTC	CASSLDGKGGGETQYF
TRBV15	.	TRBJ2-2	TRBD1	TGTGCCACCAGCAGAGGTTCGGGACAGGGGTTTATCGCGAACACCGGGGAGCTGTTTTTT	CATSRGSGQGFIANTGELFF
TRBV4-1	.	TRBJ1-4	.	TGCGCCAGCAGCCAAGCCCTCCGACAGGATGGGCTCGGAAAACTGTTTTTT	CASSQALRQDGLGKLFF